The 10 T cell receptor beta chains given below trace back to one sample, sequenced in a study of shared clonotypes between healthy human individuals. Sequenced by immunoSEQ multiplex PCR; TCRdb stores in-frame clones only, minus some. This sample yields approximately 470,000 clones, of which about 84% are seen a single time; 9.5% to 15% belongs to the top ten. The sequencing input was PBMCs. These receptors were obtained from a woman in her forties in good health. Some clones in this sample may be carry-over from other donors' samples.

The J gene is TRBJ2-3, the V gene TRBV7-3; no firm D call. Per germline, CDR1 SGHTA and CDR2 FQGTGA. Trimming took 1 base from V and 6 from J, leaving 5 bases between them. This CDR3 is 12 amino acids long. CDR3 loop: CASSLIGDTQYF. Written as DNA, the CDR3 is TGTGCCAGCAGCTTAATTGGGGATACGCAGTATTTT.

The genes are TRBV15 and TRBJ2-7; TRBD2 matches 8 bases. Unmatched junction bases numbered 10, after V lost 2 bases and J lost 7 bases. The CDR3 is 15 amino acids. From germline, CDR1 is LNHNV and CDR2 YYDKDF (reference sequence). CDR3 amino acids: CATSRLGGTRGEQYF. The DNA of the CDR3 is TGTGCCACCAGCAGATTAGGGGGGACTAGAGGTGAGCAGTACTTC.

The chain combines TRBV6-6 with TRBJ2-1, with 7 bases that match TRBD1. Trimming at V came to 6 bases and at J to 8 bases, leaving 13 bases not matched to a gene. The CDR3 contains 15 residues. Germline CDR1 reads MNHNY; CDR2 reads SVGAGI (reference sequence). The CDR3 sequence is CASSSTRTGYDEQFF. The DNA of the CDR3 is TGTGCCAGCAGCTCAACCCGGACAGGATATGATGAGCAGTTCTTC.

V gene TRBV7-2 combines with J gene TRBJ1-4, with 8 positions matching TRBD1. The trim removed 6 bases at V and 2 bases at J, leaving 8 bases unmatched. The CDR3 spans 16 residues. Germline assignment: CDR1 SGHTA and CDR2 FQGNSA. The CDR3 nucleotides read TGTGCCAGCAGTCAACCTAACAGGGGGACTAATGAAAAACTGTTTTTT. This codes for CASSQPNRGTNEKLFF.

This clone was picked up one time. The rearrangement links TRBV11-2 to TRBJ2-7, with D unresolved. Trimming left V 5 bases short and J 2 bases short, with 10 bases between. Germline V gene data show CDR1 as SGHAT and CDR2 as FQNNGV. The CDR3 is made up of 13 amino acids. CDR3 nucleotide sequence: TGTGCCAGCAGCCCTGATTTCACCTACGAGCAGTACTTC. This codes for CASSPDFTYEQYF.

Of note for this clone: A much larger clone is a single base away; this may be a read error. Distinct nucleotide sequences in the sample also encode this CDR3. The chain uses TRBV9 and TRBJ2-3; 7 bases fit TRBD2. This CDR3 has 14 amino acids. In germline, CDR1 is SGDLS, CDR2 YYNGEE. V gave up 2 bases and J gave up 0 bases; unmatched junction bases: 0. The CDR3 reads CASSVGGSTDTQYF. As DNA, the CDR3 is TGTGCCAGCAGCGTCGGGGGGAGCACAGATACGCAGTATTTT.

The chain couples TRBV28 to TRBJ1-1, with D perhaps TRBD1 (6 bases). This CDR3 contains 14 residues. Germline CDR1 and CDR2: MDHEN and SYDVKM. V was pared by 5 bases and J by 7 bases, with 17 bases between. The chain's CDR3 is CASSPGQLEVEAFF. CDR3 nucleotide sequence: TGTGCCAGCAGTCCCGGACAGCTGGAGGTTGAAGCTTTCTTT.

This clone occurred once. The chain combines TRBV27 with TRBJ2-7, with 11 bases fitting TRBD2. The V and J ends lost 0 bases and 4 bases, in that order; junction bases with no gene match: 14. This CDR3 contains 19 residues. CDR1 and CDR2 from the germline V gene are MNHEY and SMNVEV (reference sequence). This chain's CDR3 is CASSLSSLPGLADTYEQYF. CDR3 bases: TGTGCCAGCAGTTTATCGTCTTTGCCGGGACTAGCGGATACTTACGAGCAGTACTTC.

This clone was detected ten times or more. Other DNA sequences of this sample code for an identical CDR3. The gene calls are TRBV5-1 and TRBJ1-1; 9 bases agree with TRBD1. Trimming removed 4 bases from V and 8 bases from J; junction bases left unmatched: 9. CDR1 is SGHRS and CDR2 is YFSETQ in the germline V gene. The CDR3 sequence is 14 residues long. The CDR3 bases are TGCGCCAGCAGCGACACAGGGGGCGCCGGGGAAGCTTTCTTT. Protein product: CASSDTGGAGEAFF.

The chain combines TRBV5-1 with TRBJ2-2, with TRBD1 as a possible D gene (5 bases). CDR3 length equals 17 residues. The V gene lost 2 bases and the J gene lost 0 bases, with 14 bases spanning the gap. Germline CDR1 reads SGHRS; CDR2 reads YFSETQ. As DNA, the CDR3 is TGCGCCAGCAGCTTAGGACACGGCGGAGCGAACACCGGGGAGCTGTTTTTT. This encodes CASSLGHGGANTGELFF.